The rows below give T cell receptor beta chains drawn from one sample of a study of immune characterization of retroperitoneal liposarcoma. TCRdb called the PCR reads again in MiXCR, with one record for every CDR3 protein. Among about 3,100 distinct CDR3 sequences listed, over 40% were seen once. The sequencing input was tumor tissue. Receptors were obtained from a male donor with retroperitoneal liposarcoma. The CDR3 runs from the conserved cysteine through the conserved F or W. D genes are given only for firm matches. Expanded clones are given a class, and other clones once, few, many or no size at all.

few,TRBV7-6,TRBJ2-7,.,TGTGCCAGCAGCTTAGCGGCGGGACAGCTCTCCTACGAGCAGTACTTC,CASSLAAGQLSYEQYF
medium-sized,TRBV6-1,TRBJ1-4,TRBD1,TGTGCCAGCAGTGAAGGGACAGGTGCTGCAACTAATGAAAAACTGTTTTTT,CASSEGTGAATNEKLFF
.,TRBV12-3/TRBV12-4,TRBJ2-5,TRBD2,TGTGCCAGCAGTTTCCTCTCGGGACTAGCGGGAGTAGGATCCTACAATGAGCAGTACTTC,CASSFLSGLAGVGSYNEQYF
.,TRBV6-1,TRBJ2-1,TRBD1,TGTGCCAGCAGTGAAAGCGTGGACAGGGGGTGGTTCGAGCAGTTCTTC,CASSESVDRGWFEQFF
.,TRBV12-3/TRBV12-4,TRBJ2-7,.,TGTGCCAGCAGTTTAGAAGGGGGTTTCGAGCAGTACTTC,CASSLEGGFEQYF
.,TRBV7-2,TRBJ2-5,.,TGTGCCAGCAGCTTTCGGGACTACCAAGAGACCCAGTACTTC,CASSFRDYQETQYF
.,TRBV12-3/TRBV12-4,TRBJ2-1,.,TGTGCCAGCAGTTTCGGCGGCTCAACGAATGAGCAGTTCTTC,CASSFGGSTNEQFF
.,TRBV6-6,TRBJ2-4,.,TGTGCCAGCAGTTATTCCGGTTTTATCGTCCTAGCGCAATCCAATGAGCAGTACTTC,CASSYSGFIVLAQSNEQYF
.,TRBV6-1,TRBJ2-4,TRBD1,TGTGCCAGCAGTGCAGGACAGGGGGCGAACATTCAGTACTTC,CASSAGQGANIQYF
.,TRBV7-2,TRBJ1-2,TRBD1,TGTGCCAGCAGGCCAGGGAGGACAGGGGGCGCGGGCTATGGCTACACCTTC,CASRPGRTGGAGYGYTF
.,TRBV6-1,TRBJ2-2,.,TGTGCCAGCAGTGAGACACTCGGGGAGCTGTTTTTT,CASSETLGELFF
.,TRBV6-1,TRBJ2-1,.,TGTGCCAGCAGTCGTCCCCTGGATCACAATGAGCAGTTCTTC,CASSRPLDHNEQFF
.,TRBV6-1,TRBJ2-7,.,TGTGCCAGCAAAACCACATTTCAATCCTACGAGCAGTACTTC,CASKTTFQSYEQYF
.,TRBV12-3/TRBV12-4,TRBJ2-7,TRBD1,TGTGCCAGCAGTCGGGACAGAACCTACGAGCAGTACTTC,CASSRDRTYEQYF
few,TRBV6-1,TRBJ2-7,TRBD1,TGTGCCAGCAGACTAACCTCGGGCAGACAGGGTGAGCAGTACTTC,CASRLTSGRQGEQYF
medium-sized,TRBV6-1,TRBJ1-6,TRBD1,TGTGCCAGCAGTGCTGGTAGGACAGGGGATAATTCACCCCTCCACTTT,CASSAGRTGDNSPLHF
.,TRBV14,TRBJ2-7,.,TGTGCCAGCAGCCGTACGACTAGCTACGAGCAGTACTTC,CASSRTTSYEQYF
.,TRBV6-1,TRBJ2-1,.,TGTGCCAGCAGTCCTCAGGACAGTTCCTACAATGAGCAGTTCTTC,CASSPQDSSYNEQFF
.,TRBV12-3/TRBV12-4,TRBJ2-1,TRBD2,TGTGCCAGCAGTGGGGGACTAGCGGGAGTCAACAATGAGCAGTTCTTC,CASSGGLAGVNNEQFF
few,TRBV12-3/TRBV12-4,TRBJ1-2,TRBD1,TGTGCCAGCAGAGGACAGGGGGTGGATTTGGGAGGACGGTATGGCTACACCTTC,CASRGQGVDLGGRYGYTF
.,TRBV6-1,TRBJ2-5,.,TGTGCCAGCAGTGAAGGAAGGGAAGAGACCCAGTACTTC,CASSEGREETQYF
.,TRBV11-3,TRBJ2-3,TRBD2,TGTGCCAGCAGCTCGACTAGCGGCACAGATACGCAGTATTTT,CASSSTSGTDTQYF
.,TRBV11-1,TRBJ1-2,.,TGTGCCAGCAGCGAGACACCGACGTATGGCTACACCTTC,CASSETPTYGYTF
.,TRBV7-3,TRBJ2-5,.,TGTGCCAGCAGCCGTGGGGGGAACAATGAGCAGTACTTC,CASSRGGNNEQYF
.,TRBV6-1,TRBJ2-3,TRBD1,TGTGCCAGCAGTGTCGGGGGACAGGCAGTTAGCACAGATACGCAGTATTTT,CASSVGGQAVSTDTQYF
.,TRBV6-1,TRBJ2-5,TRBD2,TGTGCCAGCAGTGATGTGCTAGCGGGGGCTACGGAGACCCAGTACTTC,CASSDVLAGATETQYF
few,TRBV6-1,TRBJ2-1,.,TGTGCCAGCAGTGAAGCGATAGGGATTGAGCAGTTCTTC,CASSEAIGIEQFF
.,TRBV5-3,TRBJ2-1,TRBD2,TGTGCCAGCAGCTCCCGGACTAGCGGGAGTGAGCAGTTCTTC,CASSSRTSGSEQFF
.,TRBV7-8,TRBJ1-4,.,TGTGCCAGCAGTAGGGGCAGGGACCCACCAACTAATGAAAAACTGTTTTTT,CASSRGRDPPTNEKLFF
once,TRBV10-2,TRBJ2-2,TRBD2,TGCGCCAGCAGAATAGCGGGGGGCCTGACCGGGGAGCTGTTTTTT,CASRIAGGLTGELFF
.,TRBV27,TRBJ2-3,.,TGTGCCACGGGCACAGATACGCAGTATTTT,CATGTDTQYF
.,TRBV6-1,TRBJ2-7,.,TGTGCCATCAGGGTAGGGTCCTACGAGCAGTACTTC,CAIRVGSYEQYF
.,TRBV25-1,TRBJ1-1,.,TGTGCCAGCAGTTTAGGAAACACTGAAGCTTTCTTT,CASSLGNTEAFF
.,TRBV11-2,TRBJ2-1,.,TGTGCCAGCAGCACGCAAAGGACACGGAAAGGACAGTTCTTC,CASSTQRTRKGQFF
.,TRBV6-6,TRBJ2-3,.,TGTGCCAGCAGTTACTCGGTCACAGATACGCAGTATTTT,CASSYSVTDTQYF
.,TRBV6-6,TRBJ1-6,TRBD1,TGTGCCAGCAGTTACCTAAGACAGGGCGATAACATTCAGTACTTT,CASSYLRQGDNIQYF
.,TRBV4-1,TRBJ1-1,.,TGCGCCAGCAGCCAAGGGGTGAACACTGAAGCTTTCTTT,CASSQGVNTEAFF
.,TRBV6-1,TRBJ2-5,.,TGTGCCAGCAGTGAACAAAAACAAGAGACCCAGTACTTC,CASSEQKQETQYF